This is a list of T cell receptor beta chains from one sample in a study of blood T cells in healthy people across ages. TCRdb redid the calling of the 5' RACE reads with MiXCR, one entry per CDR3 protein. The sample yields roughly 1 million distinct CDR3 sequences, around 25% seen once. These data were also filed under a second study, of T cells of mothers and their children.

The specimen was blood. These receptors all come from a girl aged 2-9 years in good health. CDR3s include the opening cysteine and the closing phenylalanine or tryptophan. Fields, in order: V gene, clone size, CDR3 protein. Clone size is not always given. Where it is, it says once, few, many or a class for expanded clones.

TRBV6-2/TRBV6-3 | NA | CASLGSARIYGYTF
TRBV3-1 | few | CASSPRGQENEKLFF
TRBV7-2 | NA | CASSLVVSSSGVESYEQYF
TRBV29-1 | NA | CSARLVGETQYF
TRBV4-3 | NA | CASSQDRSSGNTIYF
TRBV4-1 | once | CASSQGWGPNTGELFF
TRBV7-8 | NA | CASSPRIPGTDTQYF
TRBV28 | few | CASSDLTPSEQYF
TRBV20-1 | NA | CSARVPAGPSTDTQYF
TRBV29-1 | once | CSAVGGLSYEQYF
TRBV27 | NA | CASSLSGRWYNEQFF
TRBV9 | few | CASSGPGGAYEQYF